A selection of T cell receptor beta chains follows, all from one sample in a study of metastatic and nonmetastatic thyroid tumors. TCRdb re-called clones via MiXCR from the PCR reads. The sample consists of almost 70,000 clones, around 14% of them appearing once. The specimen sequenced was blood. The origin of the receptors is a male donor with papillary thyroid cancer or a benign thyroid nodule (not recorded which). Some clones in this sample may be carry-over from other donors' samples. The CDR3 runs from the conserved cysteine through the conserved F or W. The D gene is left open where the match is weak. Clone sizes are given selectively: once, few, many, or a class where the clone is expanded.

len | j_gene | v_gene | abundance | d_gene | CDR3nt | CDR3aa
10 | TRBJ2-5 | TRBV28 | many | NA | TGTGCCAGCAGTTTAGAGACCCAGTACTTC | CASSLETQYF
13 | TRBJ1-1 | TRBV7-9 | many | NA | TGTGCCAGCAGCCTAGAGTTGATCACTGAAGCTTTCTTT | CASSLELITEAFF
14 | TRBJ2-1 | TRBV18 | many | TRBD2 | TGTGCCAGCTCACCCCTAGCGGGCAGCAATGAGCAGTTCTTC | CASSPLAGSNEQFF
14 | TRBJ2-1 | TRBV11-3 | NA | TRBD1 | TGTGCCAGCAGCTCGGGACAGGGATACAATGAGCAGTTCTTC | CASSSGQGYNEQFF
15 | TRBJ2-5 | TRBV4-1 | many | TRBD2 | TGCGCCAGCAGCCAAGGCGCTAGCGGGATGGAGACCCAGTACTTC | CASSQGASGMETQYF
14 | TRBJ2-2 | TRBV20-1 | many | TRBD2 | TGCAGTGCTCGGGGACTAGCGGGAGCCGGGGAGCTGTTTTTT | CSARGLAGAGELFF
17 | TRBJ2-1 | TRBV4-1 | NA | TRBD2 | TGCGCCAGCAGCCACCGGTTAGCGGGAGGTCCTGCCAATGAGCAGTTCTTC | CASSHRLAGGPANEQFF
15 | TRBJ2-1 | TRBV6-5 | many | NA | TGTGCCAGCAGTTACTCCGGGAGTCCTTACAATGAGCAGTTCTTC | CASSYSGSPYNEQFF
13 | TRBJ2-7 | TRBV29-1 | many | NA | TGCAGCGTTGAAGATATCGAGAAGTACGAGCAGTACTTC | CSVEDIEKYEQYF
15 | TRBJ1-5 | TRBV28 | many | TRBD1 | TGTGCCAGCAGTATACAGGGGGCAATCCCTCAGCCCCAGCATTTT | CASSIQGAIPQPQHF
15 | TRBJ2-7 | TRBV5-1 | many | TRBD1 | TGCGCCAGCAGCGCTGGGGACAGGGTTCCTTACGAGCAGTACTTC | CASSAGDRVPYEQYF
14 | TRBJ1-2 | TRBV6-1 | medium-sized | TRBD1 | TGTGCCAGCAGTGATAGGGACAGGGTCCCTGGCTACACCTTC | CASSDRDRVPGYTF
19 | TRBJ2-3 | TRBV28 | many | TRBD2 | TGTGCCAGCAGTTTAAACCCCCGGACTAGCGGGAGCCTCACAGATACGCAGTATTTT | CASSLNPRTSGSLTDTQYF
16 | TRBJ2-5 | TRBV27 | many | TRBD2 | TGTGCCAGCAGTAGGACTAGCGGGGTATGGGGGGAGACCCAGTACTTC | CASSRTSGVWGETQYF
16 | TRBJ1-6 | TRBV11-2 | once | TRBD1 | TGTGCCAGCAGCCAACAGGGGGTGTCCTATAATTCACCCCTCCACTTT | CASSQQGVSYNSPLHF
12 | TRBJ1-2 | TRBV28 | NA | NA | TGTGCCAGCAATTTATTAACGCAGGGCTACACCTTC | CASNLLTQGYTF
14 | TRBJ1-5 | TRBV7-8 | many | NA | TGTGCCAGCAGCTTAGACGCGTACAATCAGCCCCAGCATTTT | CASSLDAYNQPQHF
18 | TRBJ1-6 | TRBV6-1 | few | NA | TGTGCCAGCAGTGAGGCGGGAGGGCCAGGGCCTTCCTATTCACCCCTCCACTTT | CASSEAGGPGPSYSPLHF
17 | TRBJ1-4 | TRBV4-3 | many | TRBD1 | TGCGCCAGCAGCCAAGAGTTGGCGACAGGGCTTAATGAAAAACTGTTTTTT | CASSQELATGLNEKLFF
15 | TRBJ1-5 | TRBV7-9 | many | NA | TGTGCCAGCAGCTTAGGCACAGATAGCAATCAGCCCCAGCATTTT | CASSLGTDSNQPQHF
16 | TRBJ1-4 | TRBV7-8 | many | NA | TGTGCCAGCAGCCCTCGTCCGGCCGCAACTAATGAAAAACTGTTTTTT | CASSPRPAATNEKLFF
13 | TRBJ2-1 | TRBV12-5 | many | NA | TGTGCTAGTGGTGTGCAGGGTGCGAATGAGCAGTTCTTC | CASGVQGANEQFF
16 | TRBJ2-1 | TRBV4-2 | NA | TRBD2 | TGTGCCAGCAGCCCAGGGACTAGCGGGAGGCGGGGTGAGCAGTTCTTC | CASSPGTSGRRGEQFF
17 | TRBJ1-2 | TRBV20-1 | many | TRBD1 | TGCAGTGCTAGAGATCGCGGACAGGGGGCGTCTAACTATGGCTACACCTTC | CSARDRGQGASNYGYTF
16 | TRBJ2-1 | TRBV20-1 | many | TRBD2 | TGCAGCTTCTTCTGGGGCGGGAGTTACATCTACAATGAGCAGTTCTTC | CSFFWGGSYIYNEQFF
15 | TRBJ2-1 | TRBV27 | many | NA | TGTGCCAGCAGTTTTCGGTGGAGCTCCTACAATGAGCAGTTCTTC | CASSFRWSSYNEQFF
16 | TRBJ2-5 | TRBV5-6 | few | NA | TGTGCCAGCAGCTGGCCAGGAGGCGGGATACAAGAGACCCAGTACTTC | CASSWPGGGIQETQYF
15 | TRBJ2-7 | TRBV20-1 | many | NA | TGCAGTGCTAGAGATCAGGGGAGGGGCTCCTACGAGCAGCACTTC | CSARDQGRGSYEQHF
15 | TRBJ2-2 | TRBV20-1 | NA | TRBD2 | TGCAGTGCTAATAGCGGGACTTACGTCACCGGGGAGCTGTTTTTT | CSANSGTYVTGELFF
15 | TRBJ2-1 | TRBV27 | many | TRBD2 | TGTGCCAGCAGTTGGACTAGCGGCTCCTACAATGAGCAGTTCTTC | CASSWTSGSYNEQFF
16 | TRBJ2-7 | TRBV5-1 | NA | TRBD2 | TGCGCCAGCAGCTTGGATTCGGGAGGGCCGGGGGGCGAGCAGTACTTC | CASSLDSGGPGGEQYF
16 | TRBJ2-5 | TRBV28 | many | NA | TGTGCCAGCACCCTAGGAGGGGTGGCCCGCTCGGCGGACCAGTACTTC | CASTLGGVARSADQYF
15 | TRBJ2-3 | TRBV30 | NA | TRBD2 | TGTGCCTGGAGGTTGAGGACTAGCGGTCCAGATACGCAGTATTTT | CAWRLRTSGPDTQYF
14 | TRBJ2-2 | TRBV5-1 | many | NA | TGCGCCAGCAGCGGCGGGACTCTGACCGGGGAGCTGTTTTTT | CASSGGTLTGELFF
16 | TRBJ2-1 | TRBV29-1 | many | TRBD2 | TGCAGCGCCCCGACTAGCGGGGGGGTCTCCTACAATGAGCAGTTCTTC | CSAPTSGGVSYNEQFF
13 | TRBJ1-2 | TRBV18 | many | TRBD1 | TGTGCCAGCTCACACGACAGGGAGTATGGCTACACCTTC | CASSHDREYGYTF
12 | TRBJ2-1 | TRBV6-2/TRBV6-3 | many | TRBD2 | TGTGCCAGCAGAAGACTAGCCAGTGAGCAGTTCTTC | CASRRLASEQFF
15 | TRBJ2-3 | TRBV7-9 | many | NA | TGTGCCAGCAGCCTCGACGGACAGTTCACAGATACGCAGTATTTT | CASSLDGQFTDTQYF
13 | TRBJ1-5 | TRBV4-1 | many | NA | TGCGCCAGCAGCCAAGCGGAGGATCAGCCCCAGCATTTT | CASSQAEDQPQHF
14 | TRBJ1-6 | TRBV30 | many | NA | TGTGCCTGGAGTCGGGGGGTAACTAATTCACCCCTCCACTTT | CAWSRGVTNSPLHF
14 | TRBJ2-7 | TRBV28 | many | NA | TGTGCCAGCAGTCCCGACAGGCATCGGAGCGAGCAGTACTTC | CASSPDRHRSEQYF
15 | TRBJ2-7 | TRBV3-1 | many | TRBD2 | TGTGCCAGCAGCCTCGGGACTAGCGGCACCTACGAGCAGTACTTC | CASSLGTSGTYEQYF
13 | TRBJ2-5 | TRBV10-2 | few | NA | TGCGCCAGCAGACCCGGCGGGCAAGGGACACAGTACTTC | CASRPGGQGTQYF
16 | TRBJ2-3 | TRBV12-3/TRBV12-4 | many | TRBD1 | TGTGCCAGCAGTCCCGGGACAGGGGTAGGCACAGATACGCAGTATTTT | CASSPGTGVGTDTQYF
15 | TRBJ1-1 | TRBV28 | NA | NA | TGTGCCAGCAGTTCCCCGACGGGGGGCCTCACAGAAGCTTTCTTT | CASSSPTGGLTEAFF
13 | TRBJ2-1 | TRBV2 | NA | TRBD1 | TGTGCCAGCAGTCTTCAGGGACAGGGTGAGCAGTTCTTC | CASSLQGQGEQFF